Below, 9 T cell receptor beta chains from the same sample are listed, as sequenced in a study of T cells in Graves' hyperthyroidism and ophthalmopathy. Amplified regions were TCR beta CDR3 sequences from RNA transcripts. When the TCR CDR3 underwent first-round RT-PCR, the HTBI primer set was used. TCRdb passed the multiplex PCR reads through MiXCR, listing each CDR3 protein once. The data contain more than 550,000 distinct CDR3 sequences, approximately 15% of them singletons. The sequencing sample was made of blood. These receptors were obtained from a man aged 45-65 years with Graves' hyperthyroidism.

The V and J genes are TRBV4-1 and TRBJ2-4; 9 bases map to TRBD1. Germline V gene sequence: CDR1 MGHRA, CDR2 YSYEKL. CDR3 length: 14 amino acids. J was trimmed by 8 bases and V by 2 bases; bases with no gene match: 4. The CDR3 coding sequence is TGCGCCAGCAGCCAACCCGACAGGGGGGACATTCAGTACTTC. Amino acids: CASSQPDRGDIQYF.

A few counts support this clonotype. This sequence joins TRBV11-2 and TRBJ2-3, with D possibly matching TRBD1 (6 bases). CDR1 is SGHAT, CDR2 FQNNGV, per germline. V lost 5 bases to trimming and J lost 3 bases, with 9 bases between them. The CDR3 spans 13 residues. CDR3 in amino acids: CASSDRRTDTQYF. CDR3 sequence (DNA): TGTGCCAGCAGCGACAGGCGAACAGATACGCAGTATTTT.

The genes are TRBV5-1 and TRBJ2-5; maybe TRBD1 (6 bases). V lost 0 bases and J lost 1, with 13 bases in between. Looked up from germline, CDR1 is SGHRS and CDR2 is YFSETQ. This CDR3 comprises 16 residues. The CDR3 nucleotides are TGCGCCAGCAGCTTGGGACAGGCAATTTTCCAAGAGACCCAGTACTTC. Translation: CASSLGQAIFQETQYF.

V is TRBV20-1 and J is TRBJ1-1, with 10 bases lining up with TRBD1. Trimming removed 2 bases from V and 4 bases from J; junction bases left unmatched: 7. Germline lookup yields CDR1 DFQATT and CDR2 SNEGSKA (reference sequence). The CDR3 has 15 amino acids. The CDR3 reads CSARSIRDRGTEAFF. CDR3 bases: TGCAGTGCTAGATCAATTAGGGACAGGGGCACTGAAGCTTTCTTT.

This clonotype showed up just a few times. The genes are TRBV9 and TRBJ1-4; TRBD1 might be the D (6 bases). Germline loops: CDR1 SGDLS, CDR2 YYNGEE. The CDR3 is made up of 13 amino acids. Trimming removed 6 bases from V and 5 bases from J, with 11 bases in between. For the CDR3, the DNA is TGTGCCAGCACGGACAGCCAAAATGAAAAACTGTTTTTT. It yields the protein CASTDSQNEKLFF.

This clonotype was recorded at least ten times. The chain recombines TRBV28 with TRBJ2-7; TRBD1 agrees at 8 bases. Germline CDR1 is MDHEN and CDR2 is SYDVKM. Unmatched junction bases numbered 12, after V lost 3 bases and J lost 2 bases. The CDR3 is 17 amino acids. CDR3 in amino acids: CASSFARGRGQAYEQYF. DNA for the CDR3: TGTGCCAGCAGTTTTGCCCGGGGCAGGGGGCAAGCCTACGAGCAGTACTTC.

The rearrangement joins TRBV29-1 to TRBJ1-4; possibly TRBD1 for D (5 bases). V shed 6 bases and J shed 8 bases, with 22 bases lying between them. CDR3 length equals 15 residues. Germline values: CDR1 SQVTM, CDR2 ANQGSEA. The CDR3 loop is CSVYTSQEGYEKLFF. CDR3 sequence (DNA): TGCAGCGTCTACACCTCCCAGGAGGGGTACGAAAAACTGTTTTTT.

This clonotype has a count of ten or more. V is TRBV27 and J is TRBJ2-1; D not resolved. The CDR3 totals 18 residues. V lost 2 bases and J 0 bases, leaving 17 bases between the germline ends. The germline V gene encodes CDR1 MNHEY and CDR2 SMNVEV (reference sequence). The DNA of the CDR3 is TGTGCCAGCAGTTTAAGGTCCCCCCGGAGCCGCTCCTACAATGAGCAGTTCTTC. This translates into CASSLRSPRSRSYNEQFF.

V gene TRBV3-1 combines with J gene TRBJ1-2; perhaps TRBD1 as D (5 bases). This CDR3 comprises 14 residues. The V gene's germline CDR1 is LGHDT and CDR2 YNNKEL (reference sequence). V was cut by 6 bases and J by 4 bases, with 15 bases left in between. DNA for the CDR3: TGTGCCAGCAGTCGGGACGGACTTATCTATGGCTACACCTTC. It translates to CASSRDGLIYGYTF.